There are a few counts of the clone carrying this T cell receptor beta chain. Antigen unknown. This specimen comes from a study of shared clonotypes between healthy human individuals. Overall study findings and caveats: Sharing across a few donors was seen in 4% to 6.5% of naive CD4 clonotypes.

With V trimmed by 5 bases and J by 8 bases, 12 bases remained unmatched. The length of the CDR3 is 14 residues. From germline, CDR1 is SEHNR and CDR2 FQNEAQ (reference sequence). Libraries were prepared by immunoSEQ multiplex PCR; TCRdb keeps only in-frame clonotypes and omits some of them. The sample holds about a million clones, 60% to 80% seen once. This chain links TRBV7-9 with TRBJ2-7, with 7 bases identical to TRBD1. Material: memory CD4+ T cells from PBMCs. The sample's subset: CD45RA-negative fraction. The sequence came from a man younger than 35 in good health. Some clones in this sample may be carry-over from other donors' samples. Here the CDR3 DNA reads TGTGCCAGCAGCGGGAGTAGGGGGCAGCCTAAGCAGTACTTC. Residues: CASSGSRGQPKQYF.